The T cell receptor (beta chain) described here comes from a study of T cell responses to AZD1222 COVID-19 vaccine. Sequencing used immunoSEQ multiplex PCR; TCRdb keeps in-frame clones, though not all of them. Here the sample spans 80,000 to 100,000 clones, 80% to 90% being singletons. Looked up from germline, CDR1 is SGHVS and CDR2 is FQNEAQ. The CDR3 sequence is 15 residues long. The V gene lost 1 base and the J gene lost 2 bases, with 8 bases spanning the gap. This receptor was identified in an adult who received the AZD1222 COVID-19 vaccine. This chain links TRBV7-8 with TRBJ1-4, with D unclear. The sequencing used peripheral blood, collected 28 days after the second AZD1222 dose. The CDR3 DNA reads TGTGCCAGCAGCTTAGGTAGAGGTACTAATGAAAAACTGTTTTTT. Protein product: CASSLGRGTNEKLFF.